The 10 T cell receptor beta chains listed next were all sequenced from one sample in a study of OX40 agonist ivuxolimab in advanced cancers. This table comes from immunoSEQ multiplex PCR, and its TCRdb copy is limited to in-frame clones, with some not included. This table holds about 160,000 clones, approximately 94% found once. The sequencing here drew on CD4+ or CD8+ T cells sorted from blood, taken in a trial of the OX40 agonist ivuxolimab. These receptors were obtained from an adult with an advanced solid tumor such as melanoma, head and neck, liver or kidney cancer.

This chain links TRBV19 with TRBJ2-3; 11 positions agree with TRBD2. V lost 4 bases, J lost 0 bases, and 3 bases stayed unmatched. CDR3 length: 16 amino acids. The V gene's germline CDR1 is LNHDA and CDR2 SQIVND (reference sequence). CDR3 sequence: CASSTIAGGSTDTQYF. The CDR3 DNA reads TGTGCCAGTAGTACGATAGCGGGGGGGAGCACAGATACGCAGTATTTT. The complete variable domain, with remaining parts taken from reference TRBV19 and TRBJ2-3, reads DGGITQSPKYLFRKEGQNVTLSCEQNLNHDAMYWYRQDPGQGLRLIYYSQIVNDFQKGDIAEGYSVSREKKESFPLTVTSAQKNPTAFYLCASSTIAGGSTDTQYFGPGTRLTVL.

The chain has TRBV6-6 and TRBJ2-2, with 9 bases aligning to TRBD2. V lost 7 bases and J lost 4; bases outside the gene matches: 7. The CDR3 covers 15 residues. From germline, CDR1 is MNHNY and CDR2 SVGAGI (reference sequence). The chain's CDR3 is CASIGTSKGTGELFF. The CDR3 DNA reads TGTGCCAGCATCGGGACTAGCAAAGGCACCGGGGAGCTGTTTTTT.

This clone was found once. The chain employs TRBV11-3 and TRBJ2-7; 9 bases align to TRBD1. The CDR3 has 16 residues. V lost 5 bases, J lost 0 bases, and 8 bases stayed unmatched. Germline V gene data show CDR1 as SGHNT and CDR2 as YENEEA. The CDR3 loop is CASSVGTGPNSYEQYF. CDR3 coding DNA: TGTGCCAGCAGCGTCGGGACAGGGCCTAACTCCTACGAGCAGTACTTC.

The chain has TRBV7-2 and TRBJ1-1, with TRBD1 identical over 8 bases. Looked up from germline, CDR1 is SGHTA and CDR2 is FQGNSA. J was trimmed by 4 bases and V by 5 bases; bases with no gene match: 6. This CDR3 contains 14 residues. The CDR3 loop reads CASSPQGVGTEAFF. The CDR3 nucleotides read TGTGCCAGCAGCCCACAGGGGGTGGGCACTGAAGCTTTCTTT.

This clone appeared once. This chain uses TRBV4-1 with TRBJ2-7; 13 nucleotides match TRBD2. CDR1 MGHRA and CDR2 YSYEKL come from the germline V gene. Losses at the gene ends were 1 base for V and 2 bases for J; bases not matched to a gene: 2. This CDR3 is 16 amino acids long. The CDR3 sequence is CASSQAGTSGTYEQYF. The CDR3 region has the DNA TGCGCCAGCAGCCAAGCAGGGACTAGCGGGACCTACGAGCAGTACTTC.

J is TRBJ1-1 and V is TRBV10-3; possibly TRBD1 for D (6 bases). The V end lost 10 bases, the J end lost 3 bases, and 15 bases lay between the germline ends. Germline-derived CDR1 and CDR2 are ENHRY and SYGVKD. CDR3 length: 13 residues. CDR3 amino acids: CATQMRGDTEAFF. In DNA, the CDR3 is TGTGCCACCCAGATGAGGGGGGACACTGAAGCTTTCTTT.

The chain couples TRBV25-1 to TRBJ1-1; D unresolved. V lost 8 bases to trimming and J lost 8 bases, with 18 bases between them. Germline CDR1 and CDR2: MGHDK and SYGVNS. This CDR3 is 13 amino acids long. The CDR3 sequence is CASQKWDLGEAFF. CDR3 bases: TGTGCCAGCCAGAAGTGGGATTTAGGAGAAGCTTTCTTT.

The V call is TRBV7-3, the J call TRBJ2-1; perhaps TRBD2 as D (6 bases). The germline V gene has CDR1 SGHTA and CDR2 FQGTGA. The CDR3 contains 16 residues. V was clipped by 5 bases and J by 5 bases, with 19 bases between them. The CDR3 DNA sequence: TGTGCCAGCAGCCGTCTGGGGGGTATCATAAACAATGAGCAGTTCTTC. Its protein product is CASSRLGGIINNEQFF.

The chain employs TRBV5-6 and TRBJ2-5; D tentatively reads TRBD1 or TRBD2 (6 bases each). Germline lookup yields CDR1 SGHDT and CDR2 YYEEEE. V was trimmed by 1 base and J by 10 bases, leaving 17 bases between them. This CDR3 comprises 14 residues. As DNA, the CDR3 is TGTGCCAGCAGCTTGAGGGGGGCAGGGATTAACCAGTACTTC. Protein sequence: CASSLRGAGINQYF.

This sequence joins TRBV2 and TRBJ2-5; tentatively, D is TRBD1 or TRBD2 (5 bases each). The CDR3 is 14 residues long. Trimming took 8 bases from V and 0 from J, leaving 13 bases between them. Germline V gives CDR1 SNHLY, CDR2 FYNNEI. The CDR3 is CASGGRSYQETQYF. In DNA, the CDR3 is TGTGCCAGCGGGGGACGATCGTACCAAGAGACCCAGTACTTC.